This passage covers 8 T cell receptor beta chains from one sample sequenced in a study of blood T cell repertoires in COVID-19. Only in-frame clones appear in the TCRdb table, and some are missing; sequencing was by immunoSEQ multiplex PCR. Of about 140,000 clones in the sample, 80% to 90% were seen once. The sample taken for sequencing was peripheral blood. The origin of the receptors is a woman aged 60-70 years with active COVID-19.

Of note for this clone: Lacking the conserved final phenylalanine or tryptophan, this CDR3 likely reflects a read error. Because the CDR3's place on the DNA is in doubt, the DNA is left out and the CDR3 is given as listed by TCRdb. The chain couples TRBV2 to TRBJ1-1; the table's D call of TRBD1 was not tested on the DNA. The germline gives CDR1 SNHLY, CDR2 FYNNEI. The CDR3 spans 10 amino acids, including both terminal residues. The CDR3 is CASRARDRGP.

This CDR3 is CATPAGGSTGELFF. The CDR3 DNA sequence: TGTGCCACCCCGGCGGGAGGGAGCACCGGGGAGCTGTTTTTT. The V and J genes are TRBV7-9 and TRBJ2-2, with TRBD2 identical over 9 bases. The length of the CDR3 is 14 residues. The J segment lost 4 bases and the V segment lost 10 bases, leaving 7 bases of the junction unmatched. Germline CDR1 reads SEHNR; CDR2 reads FQNEAQ (reference sequence).

The rearrangement uses TRBV5-1 and TRBJ2-1, with 9 bases fitting TRBD2. The germline gives CDR1 SGHRS, CDR2 YFSETQ. The V segment lost 5 bases and the J segment 5 bases; nucleotides outside the gene matches: 5. This CDR3 is built from 14 residues. The CDR3 DNA reads as TGCGCCAGCAGGGTTAGCGGGAGCAACAATGAGCAGTTCTTC. Residues: CASRVSGSNNEQFF.

The chain employs TRBV2 and TRBJ2-2; perhaps TRBD2 as D (6 bases). Germline-derived CDR1 and CDR2 are SNHLY and FYNNEI. The CDR3 has 14 residues. Trimming left V 4 bases short and J 6 bases short, with 12 bases between. CDR3 bases: TGTGCCAGCAGTGCCACCGGGAGATCCGGGGAGCTGTTTTTT. Its translation: CASSATGRSGELFF. Full variable domain (rest looked up from reference TRBV2 and TRBJ2-2): EPEVTQTPSHQVTQMGQEVILRCVPISNHLYFYWYRQILGQKVEFLVSFYNNEISEKSEIFDDQFSVERPDGSNFTLKIRSTKLEDSAMYFCASSATGRSGELFFGEGSRLTVL.

The chain combines TRBV20-1 with TRBJ2-7; D uncertain. Per the germline V gene, CDR1 is DFQATT and CDR2 is SNEGSKA (reference sequence). This CDR3 region has 12 residues. The CDR3 spells CSPSPGSYEQYF. The CDR3 nucleotides read TGCAGCCCTAGTCCGGGCTCCTACGAGCAGTACTTC.

J is TRBJ2-5 and V is TRBV19; 7 bases fit TRBD1. V dropped 8 bases and J dropped 0; count of bases not matched to a gene: 3. Per the germline V gene, CDR1 is LNHDA and CDR2 is SQIVND (reference sequence). CDR3 length equals 13 residues. As DNA, the CDR3 is TGTGCCAGTTCTGGACAGGACCAAGAGACCCAGTACTTC. It yields the protein CASSGQDQETQYF.

In nucleotides, the CDR3 is TGCAGCGTTTCTGCGGGGTCAGGGGGAAACATTCAGTACTTC. Translation gives CSVSAGSGGNIQYF. The gene calls are TRBV29-1 and TRBJ2-4; tentative D call: TRBD1 (7 bases). Germline assignment: CDR1 SQVTM and CDR2 ANQGSEA. The CDR3 has 14 amino acids. V shed 5 bases and J shed 6 bases, with 17 bases lying between them.

This clone was observed a handful of times. This sample also contains other DNA sequences that code for the same CDR3. This chain uses TRBV4-2 with TRBJ1-5; no definite D call. The germline CDR1 and CDR2 sequences are LGHNA and YNFKEQ. V gave up 0 bases and J gave up 4 bases, with 10 bases separating them. CDR3 length: 15 residues. The CDR3 loop reads CASSQERGGNQPQHF. The CDR3 DNA is TGTGCCAGCAGCCAAGAACGGGGAGGGAATCAGCCCCAGCATTTT.